Detailed here is one TCR beta chain. Germline loops: CDR1 MGHRA, CDR2 YSYEKL. V lost 6 bases to trimming and J lost 2 bases, with 13 bases between them. This CDR3 has 14 amino acids. The data derive from a study of T cell changes during pregnancy in multiple sclerosis. Assay: immunoSEQ multiplex PCR; the TCRdb copy retains only in-frame clones and omits some. The table shows some 19,000 clones, with 80% to 90% occurring only once. This sequence was found in a female donor in good health, enrolled as a control in a pregnancy study. V is TRBV4-1 and J is TRBJ1-2, with a possible D match to TRBD1 (5 bases). The input for sequencing was CD8+ T cells from peripheral blood mononuclear cells, taken after pregnancy. The DNA for the CDR3 is TGCGCCAGCAGTTACACACAGGAGAACTATGGCTACACCTTC. It specifies CASSYTQENYGYTF.